The T cell receptor (beta chain) described here comes from a study of blood T cell repertoires in COVID-19. Study context: Whether acute or convalescent, the COVID-19 samples came from the United States, Italy and Spain. Sources were T cells, B-cell-depleted T cells, or PBMCs; the material itself was cDNA or gDNA.

Sequencing used immunoSEQ multiplex PCR; TCRdb keeps in-frame clones, though not all of them. The top ten hold about 9.4% of the sample, which has around 260,000 clones, approximately 89% seen once. This receptor was identified in a woman aged 65 to 85 with COVID-19, enrolled during active disease. Sequencing input: peripheral blood.

The CDR3 sequence: CASGDRGRTFF. The CDR3 nucleotides are TGTGCCAGCGGAGACAGGGGGCGAACTTTCTTT. V and J are TRBV6-4 and TRBJ1-1; 10 bases map to TRBD1. Per the germline V gene, CDR1 is MRHNA and CDR2 is SNTAGT. This CDR3 region has 11 residues. With 8 bases clipped from V and 12 bases from J, the junction kept 6 bases outside the gene matches.